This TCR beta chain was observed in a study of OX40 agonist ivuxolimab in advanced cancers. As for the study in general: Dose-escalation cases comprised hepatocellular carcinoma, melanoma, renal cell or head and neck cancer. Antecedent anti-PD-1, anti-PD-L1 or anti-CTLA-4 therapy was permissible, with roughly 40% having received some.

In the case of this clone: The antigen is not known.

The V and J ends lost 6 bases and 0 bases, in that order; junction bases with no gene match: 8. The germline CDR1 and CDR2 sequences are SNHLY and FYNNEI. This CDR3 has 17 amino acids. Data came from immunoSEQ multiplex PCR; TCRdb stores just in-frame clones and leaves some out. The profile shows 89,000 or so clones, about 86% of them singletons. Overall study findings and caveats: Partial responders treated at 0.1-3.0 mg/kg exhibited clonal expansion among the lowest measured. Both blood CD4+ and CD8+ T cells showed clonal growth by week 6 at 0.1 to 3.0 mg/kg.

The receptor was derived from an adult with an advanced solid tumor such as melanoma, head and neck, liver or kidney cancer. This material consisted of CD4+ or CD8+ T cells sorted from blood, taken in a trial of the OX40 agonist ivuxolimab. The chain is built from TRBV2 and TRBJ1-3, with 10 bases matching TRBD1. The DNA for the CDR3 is TGTGCCAGCAGGGGAAGGACAGGGGGTATCTCTGGAAACACCATATATTTT. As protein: CASRGRTGGISGNTIYF.